The source of this T cell receptor (beta chain) is a study of blood T cell repertoires in COVID-19. Study-level information: The samples span acute and convalescent COVID-19 from the United States, Italy and Spain. The analysed material was cDNA or gDNA that came from T cells, B-cell-depleted T cells, or PBMCs.

Clones were sequenced by immunoSEQ multiplex PCR, and TCRdb holds only the in-frame ones, with some missing. This sample has more than 300,000 clones, with around 90% found just once. The sample consisted of peripheral blood. The receptor comes from a middle-aged woman with COVID-19, enrolled during active disease.

The CDR3 is CAWSARTGRDQPQHF. Here the CDR3 DNA reads TGTGCCTGGAGTGCCCGGACAGGGCGCGATCAGCCCCAGCATTTT. The chain employs TRBV30 and TRBJ1-5, with TRBD1 matching over 8 bases. J lost 5 bases, V lost 1 base, and 7 bases had no gene match. The length of the CDR3 is 15 residues. Germline CDR1 reads GTSNPN; CDR2 reads SVGIG (reference sequence).